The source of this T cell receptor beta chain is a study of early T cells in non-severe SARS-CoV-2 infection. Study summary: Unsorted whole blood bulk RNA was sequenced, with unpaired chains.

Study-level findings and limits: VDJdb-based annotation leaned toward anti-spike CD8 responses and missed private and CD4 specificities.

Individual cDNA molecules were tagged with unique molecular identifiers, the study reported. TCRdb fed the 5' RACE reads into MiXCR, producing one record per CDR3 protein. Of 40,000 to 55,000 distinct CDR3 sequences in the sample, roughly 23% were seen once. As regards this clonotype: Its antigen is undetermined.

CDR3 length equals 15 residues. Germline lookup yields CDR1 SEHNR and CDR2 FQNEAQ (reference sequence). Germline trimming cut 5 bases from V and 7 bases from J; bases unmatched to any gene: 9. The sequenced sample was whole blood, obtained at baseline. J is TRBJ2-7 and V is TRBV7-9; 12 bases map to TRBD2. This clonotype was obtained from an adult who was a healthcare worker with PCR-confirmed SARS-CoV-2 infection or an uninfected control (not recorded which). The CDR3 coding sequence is TGTGCCAGCAGCCCAATGGGACTAGCGGGCGGTGAGCAGTACTTC. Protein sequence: CASSPMGLAGGEQYF.